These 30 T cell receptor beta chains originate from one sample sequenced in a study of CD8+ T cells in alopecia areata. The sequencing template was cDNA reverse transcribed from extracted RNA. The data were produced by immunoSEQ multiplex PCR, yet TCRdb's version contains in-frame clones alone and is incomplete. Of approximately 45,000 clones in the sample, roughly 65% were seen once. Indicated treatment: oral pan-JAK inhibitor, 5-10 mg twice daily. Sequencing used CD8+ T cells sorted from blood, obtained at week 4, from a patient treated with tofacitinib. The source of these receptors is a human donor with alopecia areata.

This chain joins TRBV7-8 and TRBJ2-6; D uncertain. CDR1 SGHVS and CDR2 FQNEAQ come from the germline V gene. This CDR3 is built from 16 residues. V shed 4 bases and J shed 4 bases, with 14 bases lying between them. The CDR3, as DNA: TGTGCCAGCAGCTCCGCCTCGGGTTTCGGGGCCAACGTCCTGACTTTC. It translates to CASSSASGFGANVLTF.

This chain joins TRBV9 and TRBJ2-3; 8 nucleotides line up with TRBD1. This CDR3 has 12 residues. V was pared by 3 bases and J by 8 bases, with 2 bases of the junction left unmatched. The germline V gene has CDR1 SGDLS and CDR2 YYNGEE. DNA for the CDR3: TGTGCCAGCAGCGCCGGACAGGGTACGCAGTATTTT. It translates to CASSAGQGTQYF.

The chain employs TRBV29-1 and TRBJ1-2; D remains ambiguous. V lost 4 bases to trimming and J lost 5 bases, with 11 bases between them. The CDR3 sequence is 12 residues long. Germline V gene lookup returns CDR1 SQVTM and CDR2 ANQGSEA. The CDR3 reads CSVVEAPYGYTF. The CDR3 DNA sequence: TGCAGCGTTGTGGAAGCCCCTTATGGCTACACCTTC.

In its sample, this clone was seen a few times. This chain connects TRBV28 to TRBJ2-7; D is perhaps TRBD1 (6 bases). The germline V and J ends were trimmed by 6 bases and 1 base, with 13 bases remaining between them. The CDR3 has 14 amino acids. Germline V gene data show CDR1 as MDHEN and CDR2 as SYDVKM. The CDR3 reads CASRTSTGSYEQYF. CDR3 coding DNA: TGTGCCAGCAGAACTAGTACAGGGTCCTACGAGCAGTACTTC.

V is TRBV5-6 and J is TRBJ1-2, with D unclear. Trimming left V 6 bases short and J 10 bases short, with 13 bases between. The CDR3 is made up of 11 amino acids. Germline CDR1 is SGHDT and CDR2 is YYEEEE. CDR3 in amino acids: CASTMKGAYTF. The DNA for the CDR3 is TGTGCCAGCACCATGAAGGGTGCCTACACCTTC.

As DNA, the CDR3 is TGTGCCAGCAGCTTAGCGCGTAGAGAGCAGTTCTTC. Protein: CASSLARREQFF. The chain is built from TRBV7-9 and TRBJ2-1; D call uncertain. This CDR3 has 12 residues. The germline V gene has CDR1 SEHNR and CDR2 FQNEAQ (reference sequence). Trimming took off 0 bases at V and 10 bases at J, with 7 bases between the two ends.

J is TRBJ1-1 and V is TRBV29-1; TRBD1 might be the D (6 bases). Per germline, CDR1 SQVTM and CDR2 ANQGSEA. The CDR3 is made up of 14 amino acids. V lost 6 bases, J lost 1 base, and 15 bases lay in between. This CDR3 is CSVTRGVKNTEAFF. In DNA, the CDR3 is TGCAGCGTGACAAGGGGGGTGAAGAACACTGAAGCTTTCTTT. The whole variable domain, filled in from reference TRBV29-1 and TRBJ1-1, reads SAVISQKPSRDICQRGTSLTIQCQVDSQVTMMFWYRQQPGQSLTLIATANQGSEATYESGFVIDKFPISRPNLTFSTLTVSNMSPEDSSIYLCSVTRGVKNTEAFFGQGTRLTVV.

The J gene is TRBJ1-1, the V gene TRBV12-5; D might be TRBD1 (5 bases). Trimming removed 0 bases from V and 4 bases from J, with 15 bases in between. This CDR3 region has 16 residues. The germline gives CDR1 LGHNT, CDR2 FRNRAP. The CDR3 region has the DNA TGTGCTAGTGGTTTGGTACAATTCCAGGGCCTCACTGAAGCTTTCTTT. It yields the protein CASGLVQFQGLTEAFF.

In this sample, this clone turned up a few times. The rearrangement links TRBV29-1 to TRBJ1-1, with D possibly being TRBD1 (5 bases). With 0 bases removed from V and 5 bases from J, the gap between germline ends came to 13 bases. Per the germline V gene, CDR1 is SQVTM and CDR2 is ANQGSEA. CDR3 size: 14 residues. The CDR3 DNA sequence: TGCAGCGTTGAAGATCTGTCGAAGGGGACTGAAGCTTTCTTT. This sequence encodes CSVEDLSKGTEAFF.

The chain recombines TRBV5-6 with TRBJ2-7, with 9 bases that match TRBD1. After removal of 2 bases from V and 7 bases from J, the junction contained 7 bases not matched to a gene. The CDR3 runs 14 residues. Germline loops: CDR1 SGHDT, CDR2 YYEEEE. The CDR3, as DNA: TGTGCCAGCAGCTTCGGACAGGGGCTGGAGGAGCAGTACTTC. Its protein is CASSFGQGLEEQYF.

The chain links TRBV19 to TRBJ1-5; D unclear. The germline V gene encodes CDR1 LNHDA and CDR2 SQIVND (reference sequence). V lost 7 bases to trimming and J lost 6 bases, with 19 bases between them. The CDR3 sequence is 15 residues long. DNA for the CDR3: TGTGCCAGTACCTCCGAGTCGAGCTTTTTTCAGCCCCAGCATTTT. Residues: CASTSESSFFQPQHF.

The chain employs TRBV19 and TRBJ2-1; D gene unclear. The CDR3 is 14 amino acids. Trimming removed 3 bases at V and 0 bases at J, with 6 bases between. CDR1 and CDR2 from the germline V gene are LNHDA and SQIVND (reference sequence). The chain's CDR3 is CASSMSGSYNEQFF. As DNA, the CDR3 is TGTGCCAGTAGTATGTCCGGCTCCTACAATGAGCAGTTCTTC.

CDR3 amino acids: CATRTGTTYEQYF. DNA for the CDR3: TGTGCCACCAGGACAGGGACTACCTACGAGCAGTACTTC. This sequence joins TRBV7-9 and TRBJ2-5, with D perhaps TRBD1 (8 bases). With the DNA end fitting TRBJ2-7 better, the J assignment may be wrong. From germline, CDR1 is SEHNR and CDR2 FQNEAQ (reference sequence). The CDR3 runs to 13 residues.

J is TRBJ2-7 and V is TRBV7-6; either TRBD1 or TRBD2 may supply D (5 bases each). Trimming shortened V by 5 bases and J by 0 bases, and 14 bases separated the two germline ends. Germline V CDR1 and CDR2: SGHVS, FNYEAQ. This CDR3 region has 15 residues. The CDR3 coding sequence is TGTGCCAGCAGCCCCAGTTTGGGACCCTCCTACGAGCAGTACTTC. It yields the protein CASSPSLGPSYEQYF.

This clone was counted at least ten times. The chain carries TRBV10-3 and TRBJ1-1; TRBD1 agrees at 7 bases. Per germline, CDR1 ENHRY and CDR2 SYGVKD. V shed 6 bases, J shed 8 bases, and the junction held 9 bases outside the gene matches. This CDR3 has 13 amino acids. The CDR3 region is CAIRKGAGPEAFF. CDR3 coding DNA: TGTGCCATCAGGAAGGGGGCTGGTCCCGAAGCTTTCTTT.

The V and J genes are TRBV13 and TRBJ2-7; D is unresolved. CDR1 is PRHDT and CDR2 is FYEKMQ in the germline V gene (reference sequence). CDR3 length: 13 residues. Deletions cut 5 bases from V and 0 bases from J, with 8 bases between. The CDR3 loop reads CASSHNPSYEQYF. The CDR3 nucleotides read TGTGCCAGCAGCCATAACCCCTCCTACGAGCAGTACTTC.

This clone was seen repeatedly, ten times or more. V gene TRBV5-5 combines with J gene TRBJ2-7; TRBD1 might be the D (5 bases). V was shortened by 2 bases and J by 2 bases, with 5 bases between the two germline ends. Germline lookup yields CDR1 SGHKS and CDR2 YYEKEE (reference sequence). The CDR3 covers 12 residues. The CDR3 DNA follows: TGTGCCAGCAGCTTAGGGGCCTACGAGCAGTACTTC. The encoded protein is CASSLGAYEQYF.

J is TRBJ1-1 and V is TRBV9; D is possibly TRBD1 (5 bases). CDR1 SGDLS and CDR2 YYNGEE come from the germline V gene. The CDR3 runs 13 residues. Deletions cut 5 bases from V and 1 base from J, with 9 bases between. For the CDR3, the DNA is TGTGCCAGCAGTGCTGACAGGAACACTGAAGCTTTCTTT. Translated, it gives CASSADRNTEAFF.

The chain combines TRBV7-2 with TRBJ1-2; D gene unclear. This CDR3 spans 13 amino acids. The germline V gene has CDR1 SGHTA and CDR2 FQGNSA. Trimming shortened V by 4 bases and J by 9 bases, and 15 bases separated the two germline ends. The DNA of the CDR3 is TGTGCCAGCAGCTGGACGTCCGAAGGGAGCTACACCTTC. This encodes CASSWTSEGSYTF.

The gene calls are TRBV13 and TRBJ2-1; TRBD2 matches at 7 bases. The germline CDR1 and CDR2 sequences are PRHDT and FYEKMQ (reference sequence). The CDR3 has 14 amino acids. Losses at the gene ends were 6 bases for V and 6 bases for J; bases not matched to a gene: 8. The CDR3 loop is CASRPSGEGNEQFF. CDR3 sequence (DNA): TGTGCCAGCAGGCCCTCGGGGGAGGGCAATGAGCAGTTCTTC.

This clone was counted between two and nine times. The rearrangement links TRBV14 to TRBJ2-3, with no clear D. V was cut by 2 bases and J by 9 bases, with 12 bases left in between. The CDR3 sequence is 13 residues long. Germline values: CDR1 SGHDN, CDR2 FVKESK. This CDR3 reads CASSQNLGITQYF. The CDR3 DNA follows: TGTGCCAGCAGCCAAAATCTGGGGATCACGCAGTATTTT.

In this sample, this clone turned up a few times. In DNA, the CDR3 is TGCAGCGTTGAAAGGGACTACGAGCAGTACTTC. Its translation: CSVERDYEQYF. The gene calls are TRBV29-1 and TRBJ2-7; D gene ambiguous. The CDR3 loop spans 11 amino acids. The germline V gene encodes CDR1 SQVTM and CDR2 ANQGSEA. The ends were cut back, 2 bases at V and 3 bases at J, with 5 bases in the middle.

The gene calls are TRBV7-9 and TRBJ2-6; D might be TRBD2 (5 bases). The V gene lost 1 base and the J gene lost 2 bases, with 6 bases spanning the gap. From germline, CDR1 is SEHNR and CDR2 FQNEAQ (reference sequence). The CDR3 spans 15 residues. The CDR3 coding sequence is TGTGCCAGCAGCTTAGTGGGAGCTGGGGCCAACGTCCTGACTTTC. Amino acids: CASSLVGAGANVLTF.

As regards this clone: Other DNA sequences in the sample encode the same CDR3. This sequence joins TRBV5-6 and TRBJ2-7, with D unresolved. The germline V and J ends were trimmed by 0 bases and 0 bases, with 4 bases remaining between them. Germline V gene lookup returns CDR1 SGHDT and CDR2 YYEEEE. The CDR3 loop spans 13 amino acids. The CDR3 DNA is TGTGCCAGCAGCTTGGGGTCCTCCTACGAGCAGTACTTC. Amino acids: CASSLGSSYEQYF.

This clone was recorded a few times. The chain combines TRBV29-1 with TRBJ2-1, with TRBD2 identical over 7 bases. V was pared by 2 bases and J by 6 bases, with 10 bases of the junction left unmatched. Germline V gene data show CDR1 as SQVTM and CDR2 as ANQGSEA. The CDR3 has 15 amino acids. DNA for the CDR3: TGCAGCGTTGAAACCGGGACCTCGGGGGGCAATGAGCAGTTCTTC. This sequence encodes CSVETGTSGGNEQFF.

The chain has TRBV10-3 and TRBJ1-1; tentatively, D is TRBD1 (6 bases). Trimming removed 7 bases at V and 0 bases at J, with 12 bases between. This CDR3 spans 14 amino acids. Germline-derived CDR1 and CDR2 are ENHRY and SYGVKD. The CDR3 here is CAINQQGVNTEAFF. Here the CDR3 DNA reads TGTGCCATCAATCAACAGGGAGTGAACACTGAAGCTTTCTTT.

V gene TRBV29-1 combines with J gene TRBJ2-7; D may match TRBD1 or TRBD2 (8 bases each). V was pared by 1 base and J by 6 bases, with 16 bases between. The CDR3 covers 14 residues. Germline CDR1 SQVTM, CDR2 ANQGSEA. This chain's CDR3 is CSVEATGGLGEQYF. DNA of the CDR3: TGCAGCGTTGAAGCAACAGGGGGACTAGGCGAGCAGTACTTC.

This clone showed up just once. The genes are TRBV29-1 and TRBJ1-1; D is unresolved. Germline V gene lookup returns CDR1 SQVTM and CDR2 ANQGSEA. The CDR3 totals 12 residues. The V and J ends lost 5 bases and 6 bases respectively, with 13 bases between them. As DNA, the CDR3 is TGCAGCGTTATCGCACCGGACGCTGAAGCTTTCTTT. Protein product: CSVIAPDAEAFF.

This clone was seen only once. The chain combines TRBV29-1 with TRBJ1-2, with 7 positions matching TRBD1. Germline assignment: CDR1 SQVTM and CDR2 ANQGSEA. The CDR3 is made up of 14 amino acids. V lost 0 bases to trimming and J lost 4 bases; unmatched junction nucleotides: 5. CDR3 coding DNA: TGCAGCGTTGAAGATCTTAACAGGGGCTATGGCTACACCTTC. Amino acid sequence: CSVEDLNRGYGYTF.

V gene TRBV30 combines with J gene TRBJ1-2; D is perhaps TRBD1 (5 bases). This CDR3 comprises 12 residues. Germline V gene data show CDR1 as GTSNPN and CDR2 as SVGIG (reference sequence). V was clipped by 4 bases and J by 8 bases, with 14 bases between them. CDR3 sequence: CAWMRGGWGYTF. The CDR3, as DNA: TGTGCCTGGATGAGGGGAGGCTGGGGCTACACCTTC.